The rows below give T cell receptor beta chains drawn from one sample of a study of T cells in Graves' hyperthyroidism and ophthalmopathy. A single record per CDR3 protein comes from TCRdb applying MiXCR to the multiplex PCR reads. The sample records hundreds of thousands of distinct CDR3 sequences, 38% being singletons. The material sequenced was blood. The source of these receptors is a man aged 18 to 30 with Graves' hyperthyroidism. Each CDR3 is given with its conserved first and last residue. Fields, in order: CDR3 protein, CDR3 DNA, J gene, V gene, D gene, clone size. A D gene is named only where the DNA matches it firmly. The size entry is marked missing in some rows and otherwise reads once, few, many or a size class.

CDR3aa: CASSYNYGYTF; CDR3nt: TGTGCCAGCAGTTATAACTATGGCTACACCTTC; j_gene: TRBJ1-2; v_gene: TRBV7-9; d_gene: NA; abundance: many
CDR3aa: CAGSVATGELFF; CDR3nt: TGTGCCGGCAGCGTTGCCACCGGGGAGCTGTTTTTT; j_gene: TRBJ2-2; v_gene: TRBV9; d_gene: NA; abundance: NA
CDR3aa: CASSLGIEGANTIYF; CDR3nt: TGTGCCAGCAGCTTGGGGATTGAGGGGGCCAACACCATATATTTT; j_gene: TRBJ1-3; v_gene: TRBV5-4; d_gene: TRBD1; abundance: few
CDR3aa: CSASRMDTEAFF; CDR3nt: TGCAGTGCTAGCCGGATGGACACTGAAGCTTTCTTT; j_gene: TRBJ1-1; v_gene: TRBV20-1; d_gene: NA; abundance: many
CDR3aa: CATKTQFAREAFF; CDR3nt: TGTGCCACCAAAACACAGTTCGCTCGGGAAGCTTTCTTT; j_gene: TRBJ1-1; v_gene: TRBV19; d_gene: NA; abundance: many
CDR3aa: CASSLVGVREVEEQYF; CDR3nt: TGTGCCAGCAGCTTAGTGGGCGTGCGGGAGGTAGAAGAGCAGTACTTC; j_gene: TRBJ2-7; v_gene: TRBV7-9; d_gene: TRBD2; abundance: NA
CDR3aa: CSHLGDGGGYYEQYF; CDR3nt: TGCAGCCACCTGGGGGACGGGGGTGGGTACTACGAGCAGTACTTC; j_gene: TRBJ2-7; v_gene: TRBV20-1; d_gene: NA; abundance: few
CDR3aa: CASSFTGANYGYTF; CDR3nt: TGTGCCAGCAGCTTTACGGGCGCTAACTATGGCTACACCTTC; j_gene: TRBJ1-2; v_gene: TRBV7-9; d_gene: NA; abundance: many
CDR3aa: CASSFWTALEAFF; CDR3nt: TGTGCCAGCAGCTTTTGGACAGCCTTAGAAGCTTTCTTT; j_gene: TRBJ1-1; v_gene: TRBV13; d_gene: NA; abundance: NA
CDR3aa: CASTAWSSANTEAFF; CDR3nt: TGCGCCAGCACCGCCTGGAGCAGCGCTAACACTGAAGCTTTCTTT; j_gene: TRBJ1-1; v_gene: TRBV5-1; d_gene: NA; abundance: NA
CDR3aa: CSSSDNQPQHF; CDR3nt: TGCAGCTCCAGTGATAATCAGCCCCAGCATTTT; j_gene: TRBJ1-5; v_gene: TRBV29-1; d_gene: NA; abundance: NA
CDR3aa: CSVRTSTEAFF; CDR3nt: TGCAGCGTCCGGACCAGCACTGAAGCTTTCTTT; j_gene: TRBJ1-1; v_gene: TRBV29-1; d_gene: NA; abundance: many
CDR3aa: CASSYAGTYEQYF; CDR3nt: TGTGCCAGCAGTTACGCGGGCACCTACGAGCAGTACTTC; j_gene: TRBJ2-7; v_gene: TRBV6-6; d_gene: NA; abundance: few
CDR3aa: CAGGLAGEAGELFF; CDR3nt: TGTGCCGGGGGACTAGCGGGAGAGGCCGGGGAGCTGTTTTTT; j_gene: TRBJ2-2; v_gene: TRBV6-2/TRBV6-3; d_gene: TRBD2; abundance: many
CDR3aa: CASSQDVQGGQPQHF; CDR3nt: TGCGCCAGCAGCCAAGATGTACAGGGTGGTCAGCCCCAGCATTTT; j_gene: TRBJ1-5; v_gene: TRBV7-3; d_gene: NA; abundance: NA
CDR3aa: CSASEGFLLEQYF; CDR3nt: TGCAGTGCTAGTGAGGGCTTCCTCCTCGAGCAGTACTTC; j_gene: TRBJ2-7; v_gene: TRBV20-1; d_gene: NA; abundance: few
CDR3aa: CASSPDTLREQYF; CDR3nt: TGTGCCAGCAGTCCGGACACCCTTCGGGAGCAGTACTTC; j_gene: TRBJ2-7; v_gene: TRBV6-5; d_gene: NA; abundance: NA
CDR3aa: CAIGGTGGENSPLHF; CDR3nt: TGTGCCATCGGAGGGACAGGGGGCGAAAATTCACCCCTCCACTTT; j_gene: TRBJ1-6; v_gene: TRBV10-3; d_gene: TRBD1; abundance: NA
CDR3aa: CSARMTGVTYEQYF; CDR3nt: TGCAGTGCGCGCATGACAGGGGTCACCTACGAGCAGTACTTC; j_gene: TRBJ2-7; v_gene: TRBV20-1; d_gene: TRBD1; abundance: few
CDR3aa: CASSNGQGPNSPLHF; CDR3nt: TGTGCCAGCAGCAACGGACAGGGGCCGAATTCACCCCTCCACTTT; j_gene: TRBJ1-6; v_gene: TRBV7-9; d_gene: TRBD1; abundance: once
CDR3aa: CASSALEGSGNTIYF; CDR3nt: TGTGCCAGCAGCGCCTTGGAGGGCTCTGGAAACACCATATATTTT; j_gene: TRBJ1-3; v_gene: TRBV7-9; d_gene: NA; abundance: NA
CDR3aa: CASLDRGQMNTEAFF; CDR3nt: TGTGCCAGCCTCGACAGGGGTCAAATGAACACTGAAGCTTTCTTT; j_gene: TRBJ1-1; v_gene: TRBV10-3; d_gene: TRBD1; abundance: NA
CDR3aa: CASSEAGMAEQYF; CDR3nt: TGTGCCAGCAGTGAAGCAGGGATGGCGGAGCAGTACTTC; j_gene: TRBJ2-7; v_gene: TRBV2; d_gene: NA; abundance: NA
CDR3aa: CSARQVGSTETFF; CDR3nt: TGCAGTGCCCGTCAGGTGGGGTCCACTGAAACTTTCTTT; j_gene: TRBJ1-1; v_gene: TRBV20-1; d_gene: NA; abundance: NA
CDR3aa: CASSSQGYSNQPQHF; CDR3nt: TGTGCCAGCAGCTCACAGGGGTATAGCAATCAGCCCCAGCATTTT; j_gene: TRBJ1-5; v_gene: TRBV7-8; d_gene: TRBD1; abundance: few
CDR3aa: CASGPGGGRVGPNSNQPQHF; CDR3nt: TGTGCCAGCGGTCCTGGCGGGGGGCGGGTAGGGCCTAATAGCAATCAGCCCCAGCATTTT; j_gene: TRBJ1-5; v_gene: TRBV6-6; d_gene: NA; abundance: NA
CDR3aa: CASSFRGLGNTEAFF; CDR3nt: TGTGCCAGCAGTTTCAGGGGCCTCGGGAACACTGAAGCTTTCTTT; j_gene: TRBJ1-1; v_gene: TRBV27; d_gene: NA; abundance: NA
CDR3aa: CASSVFSGLGGELFF; CDR3nt: TGCGCCAGCAGTGTTTTCAGCGGTCTGGGAGGGGAGCTGTTTTTT; j_gene: TRBJ2-2; v_gene: TRBV5-1; d_gene: NA; abundance: NA
CDR3aa: CASSLQTVATNEKLFF; CDR3nt: TGTGCCAGCAGCTTACAGACAGTTGCAACTAATGAAAAACTGTTTTTT; j_gene: TRBJ1-4; v_gene: TRBV7-6; d_gene: NA; abundance: many